A single sample is the source of the 6 T cell receptor beta chains below, sequenced in a study of cytomegalovirus exposure and HLA in healthy donors. Amplification used 60 Vbeta primers and 13 Jbeta primers. Only in-frame clones appear in the TCRdb table, and some are missing; sequencing was by immunoSEQ multiplex PCR. The table has about 98,000 clones, approximately 82% seen once. The sample comprised PBMCs. Receptors were obtained from a female donor in good health and CMV-seropositive.

J is TRBJ2-1 and V is TRBV19; TRBD2 matches at 9 bases. The germline V gene has CDR1 LNHDA and CDR2 SQIVND (reference sequence). CDR3 length: 14 amino acids. Losses at the gene ends were 2 bases for V and 4 bases for J; bases not matched to a gene: 0. The CDR3 protein is CASSILAGYNEQFF. Written as DNA, the CDR3 is TGTGCCAGTAGTATACTAGCGGGATACAATGAGCAGTTCTTC.

In this sample, this clone turned up a few times. The rearrangement joins TRBV25-1 to TRBJ2-7, with D possibly being TRBD2 (6 bases). CDR1 and CDR2 from the germline V gene are MGHDK and SYGVNS. CDR3 length: 17 residues. The CDR3 protein is CAKLIWRAVAFTYEQYF. For the CDR3, the DNA is TGTGCTAAGCTAATCTGGAGGGCGGTAGCGTTTACCTACGAGCAGTACTTC.

The CDR3 reads CASSSGGRGTEAFF. CDR3 in DNA: TGTGCCAGTAGCTCCGGGGGGCGTGGAACTGAAGCTTTCTTT. V usage is TRBV19 and J usage is TRBJ1-1, with D tentatively TRBD1 (6 bases). Germline lookup yields CDR1 LNHDA and CDR2 SQIVND (reference sequence). CDR3 length: 14 amino acids. The germline V and J ends were trimmed by 6 bases and 5 bases, with 16 bases remaining between them. The full variable domain, in which reference TRBV19 and TRBJ1-1 provide the parts outside the CDR3, is DGGITQSPKYLFRKEGQNVTLSCEQNLNHDAMYWYRQDPGQGLRLIYYSQIVNDFQKGDIAEGYSVSREKKESFPLTVTSAQKNPTAFYLCASSSGGRGTEAFFGQGTRLTVV.

The genes are TRBV9 and TRBJ2-5, with D possibly being TRBD2 (5 bases). Trimming took off 3 bases at V and 4 bases at J, with 13 bases between the two ends. This CDR3 has 14 residues. Germline CDR1 SGDLS, CDR2 YYNGEE. Written as DNA, the CDR3 is TGTGCCAGCAGCGCCCTCGCTGGAGGAGAGACCCAGTACTTC. Translation: CASSALAGGETQYF.

CDR3 region: CASSPTGSGTEAFF. CDR3 in DNA: TGTGCCAGCAGTCCGACAGGGAGTGGCACTGAAGCTTTCTTT. This chain uses TRBV28 with TRBJ1-1, with 7 bases matching TRBD1. After removal of 5 bases from V and 4 bases from J, the junction contained 7 bases not matched to a gene. The CDR3 spans 14 residues. Per germline, CDR1 MDHEN and CDR2 SYDVKM.

The chain employs TRBV28 and TRBJ2-7, with D maybe TRBD1 (6 bases). Trimming stripped 5 bases from V and 2 bases from J, with 7 bases between. The length of the CDR3 is 12 residues. Germline lookup yields CDR1 MDHEN and CDR2 SYDVKM. The CDR3 here is CASSRDTYEQYF. The CDR3 bases are TGTGCCAGCAGTCGGGACACCTACGAGCAGTACTTC.